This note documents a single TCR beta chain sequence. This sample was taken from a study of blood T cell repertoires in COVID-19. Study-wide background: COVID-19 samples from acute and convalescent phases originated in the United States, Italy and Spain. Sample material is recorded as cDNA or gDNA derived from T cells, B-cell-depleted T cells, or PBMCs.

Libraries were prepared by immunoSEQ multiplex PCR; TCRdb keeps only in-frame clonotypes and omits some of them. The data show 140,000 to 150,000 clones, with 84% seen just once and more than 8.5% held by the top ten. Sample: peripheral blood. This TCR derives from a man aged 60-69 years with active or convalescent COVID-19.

The CDR3 loop reads CASSVAGTGGSPLHF. In DNA form, the CDR3 reads TGTGCCAGCAGCGTGGCCGGGACAGGGGGGTCACCCCTCCACTTT. The chain carries TRBV9 and TRBJ1-6, with 11 positions matching TRBD1. The J segment lost 10 bases and the V segment lost 2 bases, leaving 5 bases of the junction unmatched. CDR1 is SGDLS and CDR2 is YYNGEE in the germline V gene. The CDR3 consists of 15 residues.